The next 7 T cell receptor beta chains were all read from a single sample in a study of human T cells and chemical hapten exposure. As to time point: patch test 1, 2 weeks after DPC sensitization. Treatment specified: therapeutic diphenylcyclopropenone sensitization with weekly scalp DPC. TCRdb redid the calling of the RACE reads with MiXCR, one entry per CDR3 protein. Here the sample spans under 450,000 distinct CDR3 sequences, about 4.4% being singletons. This sample comprised whole blood, obtained in connection with sensitization to the hapten diphenylcyclopropenone (DPC). The source of these receptors is a woman between 50 and 59 years old with alopecia areata. Some clones in this sample may be carry-over from other donors' samples.

The chain combines TRBV12-3 or TRBV12-4 with TRBJ1-6; the match to TRBD1 covers 9 bases. Unmatched junction bases numbered 1, after V lost 6 bases and J lost 7 bases. The CDR3 extends over 13 amino acids. CDR3 amino acids: CASSGTGNSPLHF. The DNA of the CDR3 is TGTGCCAGCAGCGGGACAGGGAATTCACCCCTCCACTTT.

This clonotype has ten or more counts. The rearrangement links TRBV24-1 to TRBJ1-1; the match to TRBD1 covers 7 bases. Germline V gene lookup returns CDR1 KGHDR and CDR2 SFDVKD. The CDR3 has 13 amino acids. The V segment lost 1 base and the J segment 7 bases; nucleotides outside the gene matches: 2. The CDR3 spells CATSDLGDSEAFF. The CDR3 nucleotides are TGTGCCACCAGTGATTTAGGGGACAGTGAAGCTTTCTTT.

This clonotype was seen a handful of times. The chain joins TRBV5-4 to TRBJ2-5; D not certain. Germline CDR1 and CDR2: SGHNT and YYREEE (reference sequence). This CDR3 has 14 residues. V dropped 2 bases and J dropped 1 base, with 9 bases sitting between them. The DNA of the CDR3 is TGTGCCAGCAGCTTAGAACAGAGCCAAGAGACCCAGTACTTC. Translating gives CASSLEQSQETQYF.

Ten or more counts support this clonotype. The gene calls are TRBV18 and TRBJ1-1, with 8 bases identical to TRBD1. CDR3 length: 12 amino acids. The germline gives CDR1 KGHSH, CDR2 LQKENI. J gave up 4 bases and V 5 bases, and 0 bases lay outside the gene matches. This CDR3 reads CASSDRGTEAFF. The CDR3 coding sequence is TGTGCCAGCTCAGACAGGGGCACTGAAGCTTTCTTT.

There are many counts of this clonotype. The chain links TRBV20-1 to TRBJ2-4; perhaps TRBD2 as D (6 bases). The CDR3 spans 15 residues. Trimming took 6 bases from V and 0 from J, leaving 15 bases between them. Germline CDR1 reads DFQATT; CDR2 reads SNEGSKA (reference sequence). The DNA of the CDR3 is TGCAGTGCCTTTGCCGGAGGGGTAGCCAAAAACATTCAGTACTTC. It is translated as CSAFAGGVAKNIQYF.

The V and J genes are TRBV2 and TRBJ1-5; weak D call: TRBD1 (6 bases). The germline V and J ends were trimmed by 0 bases and 2 bases, with 8 bases remaining between them. The CDR3 is made up of 15 amino acids. The germline V gene encodes CDR1 SNHLY and CDR2 FYNNEI. This chain's CDR3 is CASSEAHRGNQPQHF. In nucleotides, the CDR3 is TGTGCCAGCAGTGAAGCACACAGGGGCAATCAGCCCCAGCATTTT.

In this sample, this clonotype turned up many times. V gene TRBV5-6 combines with J gene TRBJ1-6; unclear D gene. Germline V gene lookup returns CDR1 SGHDT and CDR2 YYEEEE. The CDR3 loop spans 12 amino acids. V gave up 6 bases and J gave up 7 bases, with 8 bases separating them. CDR3: CASTRDNSPLHF. The DNA for the CDR3 is TGTGCCAGCACCCGCGACAATTCACCCCTCCACTTT.